This T cell receptor (beta chain) was sequenced during a study of T cells after yellow fever vaccination (dated by TCRdb to about 2019). Concerning the study at large: The SMART-Seq v4 Ultra Low Input RNA kit was used to prepare libraries from fractions with low cell numbers. Bulk TCR alpha and beta repertoires were sequenced longitudinally to track T-cell clones before and after primary and booster YFV17D yellow fever vaccination. Two healthy male donors, one aged 18 to 30 and one aged 30 to 40 years, were included in the cohort. Bulk PBMC replicates and cell subsets were isolated from blood drawn at multiple timepoints before and after both primary and secondary immunization.

Its CDR3 holds 13 amino acids, cysteine through phenylalanine. Only CDR3 DNA is held: 39 bases, read in frame from base 1. Between the V and J ends, shortened by 4 bases and 5 bases respectively, the junction contains 11 bases. Reading the germline V gene gives CDR1 LGHNA and CDR2 YSLEER. The treatment or condition label, as the study defines it: live attenuated yellow fever vaccine strain. At every blood-draw timepoint, two biological replicates of bulk PBMCs were collected. PBMCs were isolated from peripheral blood using a standard Ficoll-Paque protocol. TriZol was used to extract RNA from bulk PBMCs, CD4 and CD8 fractions, and dextramer-positive and dextramer-negative fractions. This clonotype was recorded many times. Its antigen target is currently unknown. One base away there is no much larger clone; base qualities are not given. TCR cDNA was synthesized by 5'RACE template switching, through which a universal primer site and unique molecular identifiers were introduced. Priming of cDNA synthesis was performed from both the TCR alpha and TCR beta constant segments. Library amplification involved two PCR steps, and the second step added sample barcodes and sequencing adapters. Libraries were sequenced on Illumina HiSeq 2500 (2x100 bp) or NovaSeq (2x150 bp). On the study's bioinformatics: Demultiplexing of reads and collapsing into UMI consensus sequences were performed with MIGEC, and V(D)J alignment was carried out with MiXCR. Using edgeR on replicate PBMC samples, clonotypes were called vaccine-responding if FDR was below 0.01 and the log2 fold change was above 5 up to day 15. Each bulk clonotype was labeled CD4 or CD8 based on which sequenced repertoire, CD4 or CD8, contained the clonotype at higher abundance. TCRdb reprocessing: public reads trimmed at Q25 with fastp, clones called with MiXCR, in-frame beta chains kept. Duplicate CDR3 protein sequences are folded into a single record with the most common DNA and genes. These V and J calls originate from TCRdb's pipeline instead of the authors' own analysis. A total of around 590,000 distinct CDR3 sequences appear in this sample, around 12% of them only once. The ten largest make up more than 12% of the sample.

The full study reports these points: FACS-sorted repertoires could contain abundant contaminating clonotypes from the bulk population, so computational filtering was required. Because the study included only a couple of donors, the extent to which the findings can be generalized is limited. Most clones expanded after primary vaccination were re-detected after the booster (almost 97% of CD4 and 80% to 90% of CD8), suggesting broad memory maintenance. A small share of clonotypes occurred in both CD4 and CD8 compartments, likely arising from convergent recombination. Compared with the primary T-cell response, the secondary T-cell response was faster but weaker, reaching its peak on day 5 rather than on day 15.

The origin of this receptor is a man in his thirties or forties who received the YFV17D yellow fever vaccine. Recombination joined TRBV4-3 with TRBJ2-5, with TRBD1 tentatively as D gene (5 bases match). The material sequenced was PBMCs, taken on the day of the yellow fever booster vaccination. The nucleotides read TGCGCCAGCAGCCGGCAGGGTGGGGAGACCCAGTACTTC. It specifies CASSRQGGETQYF.